This T cell receptor beta chain originates from a study of CD8+ T cells in alopecia areata. Across the study: Treated individuals took tofacitinib by mouth, 5 to 10 mg twice daily. Study conclusions and caveats: Normal skin's resident alphabeta T cells are sequenced alongside lesional scalp T cells.

A note on this clone: Its antigen remains unknown.

V lost 7 bases, J lost 8 bases, and 8 bases stayed unmatched. CDR3 length equals 14 residues. The V gene's germline CDR1 is SNHLY and CDR2 FYNNEI. Specified treatment: oral pan-JAK inhibitor, 5-10 mg twice daily. Punch biopsies of lesional scalp, plus peripheral blood, were taken from alopecia areata patients. The sorting of PBMCs gave CD4+ and CD8+ T cells. Reverse transcribed after extraction, RNA yielded cDNA as the sequencing template. Only in-frame clones appear in the TCRdb table, and some are missing; sequencing was by immunoSEQ multiplex PCR. The data show 150,000 to 200,000 clones, with roughly 58% seen just once and 16% held by the top ten.

The receptor comes from a human donor with alopecia areata. The sequenced sample was CD4+ T cells sorted from blood, obtained at week 56, from a patient treated with tofacitinib. The V and J genes are TRBV2 and TRBJ1-2; TRBD1 matches 12 bases. CDR3 DNA sequence: TGTGCCAGCACTTTGGGACAGGGGGCGAGCGGCTACACCTTC. The encoded protein is CASTLGQGASGYTF.